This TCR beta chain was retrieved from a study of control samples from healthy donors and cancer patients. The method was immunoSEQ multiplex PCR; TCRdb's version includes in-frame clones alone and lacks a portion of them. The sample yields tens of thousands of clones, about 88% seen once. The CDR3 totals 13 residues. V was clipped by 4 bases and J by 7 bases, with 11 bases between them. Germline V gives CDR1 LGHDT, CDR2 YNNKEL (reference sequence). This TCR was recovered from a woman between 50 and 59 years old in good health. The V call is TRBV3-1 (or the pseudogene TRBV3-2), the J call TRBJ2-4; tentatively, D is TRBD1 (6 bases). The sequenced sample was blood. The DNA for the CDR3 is TGTGCCAGCAGCCGAGGACAGAAGAACATTCAGTACTTC. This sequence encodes CASSRGQKNIQYF.